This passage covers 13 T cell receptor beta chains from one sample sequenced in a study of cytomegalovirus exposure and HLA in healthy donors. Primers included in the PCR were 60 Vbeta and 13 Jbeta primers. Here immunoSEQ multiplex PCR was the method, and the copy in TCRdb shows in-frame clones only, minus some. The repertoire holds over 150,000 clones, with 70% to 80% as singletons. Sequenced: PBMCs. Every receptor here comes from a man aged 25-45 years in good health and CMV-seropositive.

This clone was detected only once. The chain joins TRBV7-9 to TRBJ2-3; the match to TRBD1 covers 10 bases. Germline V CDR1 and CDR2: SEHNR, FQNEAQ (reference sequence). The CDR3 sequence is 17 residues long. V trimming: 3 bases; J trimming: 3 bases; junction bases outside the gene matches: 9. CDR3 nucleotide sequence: TGTGCCAGCAGCTTGATCATGACAGGGGGCGGTACAGATACGCAGTATTTT. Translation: CASSLIMTGGGTDTQYF.

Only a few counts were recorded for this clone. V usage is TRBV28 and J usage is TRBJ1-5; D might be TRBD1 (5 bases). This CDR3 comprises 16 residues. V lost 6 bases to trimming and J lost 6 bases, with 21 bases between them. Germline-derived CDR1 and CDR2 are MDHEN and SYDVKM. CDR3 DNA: TGTGCCAGCAGCCAACACCCCGACATCACAGGTCAGCCCCAGCATTTT. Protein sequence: CASSQHPDITGQPQHF.

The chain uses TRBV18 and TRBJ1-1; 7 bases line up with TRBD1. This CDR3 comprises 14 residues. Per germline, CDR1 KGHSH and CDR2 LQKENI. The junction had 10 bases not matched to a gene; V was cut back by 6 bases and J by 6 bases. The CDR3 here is CASSPRGTAPEAFF. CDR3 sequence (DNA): TGTGCCAGCTCCCCCAGAGGGACAGCCCCTGAAGCTTTCTTT.

The CDR3 reads CASSQSRVELGNTIYF. DNA of the CDR3: TGTGCCAGCAGCCAATCTCGTGTGGAGTTGGGAAACACCATATATTTT. This chain connects TRBV16 to TRBJ1-3; D is uncertain. Trimming stripped 0 bases from V and 4 bases from J, with 13 bases between. The CDR3 spans 16 residues. Per germline, CDR1 KGHSY and CDR2 FQNENV.

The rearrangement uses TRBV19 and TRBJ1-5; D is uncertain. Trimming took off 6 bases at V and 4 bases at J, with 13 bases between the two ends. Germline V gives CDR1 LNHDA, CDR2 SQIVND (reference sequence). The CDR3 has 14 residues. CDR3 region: CASRVLGRNQPQHF. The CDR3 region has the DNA TGTGCCAGTAGAGTTTTGGGGAGGAATCAGCCCCAGCATTTT. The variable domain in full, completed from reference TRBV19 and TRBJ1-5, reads DGGITQSPKYLFRKEGQNVTLSCEQNLNHDAMYWYRQDPGQGLRLIYYSQIVNDFQKGDIAEGYSVSREKKESFPLTVTSAQKNPTAFYLCASRVLGRNQPQHFGDGTRLSIL.

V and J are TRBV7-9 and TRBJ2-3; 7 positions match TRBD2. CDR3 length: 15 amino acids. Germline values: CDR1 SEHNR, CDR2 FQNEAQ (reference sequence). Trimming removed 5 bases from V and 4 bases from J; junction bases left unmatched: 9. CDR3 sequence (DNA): TGTGCCAGCAGCGACGAGCGGGATAACGCAGATACGCAGTATTTT. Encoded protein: CASSDERDNADTQYF.

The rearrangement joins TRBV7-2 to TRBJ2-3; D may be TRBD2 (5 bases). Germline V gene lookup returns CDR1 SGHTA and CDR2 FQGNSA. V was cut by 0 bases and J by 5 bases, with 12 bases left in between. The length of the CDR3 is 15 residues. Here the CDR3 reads CASSLAGSDIDTQYF. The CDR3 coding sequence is TGTGCCAGCAGCTTAGCGGGGAGCGATATAGATACGCAGTATTTT.

This chain's CDR3 is CASSYSFSGSTQYF. Written as DNA, the CDR3 is TGTGCCAGCAGTTACTCGTTTAGCGGGAGTACGCAGTATTTT. The rearrangement links TRBV6-5 to TRBJ2-3, with 9 bases aligning to TRBD2. Germline values: CDR1 MNHEY, CDR2 SVGAGI. The CDR3 is 14 amino acids. Trimming cost V 0 bases and J 8 bases; bases outside gene matches: 3.

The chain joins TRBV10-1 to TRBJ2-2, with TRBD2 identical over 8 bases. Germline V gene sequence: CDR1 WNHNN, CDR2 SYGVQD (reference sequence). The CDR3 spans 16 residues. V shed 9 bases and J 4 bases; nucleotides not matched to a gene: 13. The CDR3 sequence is CARVKGTRSPTGELFF. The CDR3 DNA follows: TGCGCCAGGGTGAAGGGGACTAGGAGCCCCACCGGGGAGCTGTTTTTT.

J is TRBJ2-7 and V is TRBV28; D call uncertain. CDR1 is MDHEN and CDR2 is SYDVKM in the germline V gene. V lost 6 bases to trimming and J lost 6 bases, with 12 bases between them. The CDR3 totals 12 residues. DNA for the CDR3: TGTGCCAGCAGCTACGCGGTCGCCGAGCAGTACTTC. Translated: CASSYAVAEQYF. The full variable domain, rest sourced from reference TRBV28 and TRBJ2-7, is DVKVTQSSRYLVKRTGEKVFLECVQDMDHENMFWYRQDPGLGLRLIYFSYDVKMKEKGDIPEGYSVSREKKERFSLILESASTNQTSMYLCASSYAVAEQYFGPGTRLTVT.

CDR3 nucleotides: TGTGCCAGCAGCTCCACGGAGCCGGGACAGGGGGGCACTGAAGCTTTCTTT. Translating gives CASSSTEPGQGGTEAFF. The chain recombines TRBV7-9 with TRBJ1-1; 11 nucleotides match TRBD1. Per the germline V gene, CDR1 is SEHNR and CDR2 is FQNEAQ (reference sequence). The V segment lost 4 bases and the J segment 4 bases; nucleotides outside the gene matches: 11. The CDR3 loop spans 17 amino acids.

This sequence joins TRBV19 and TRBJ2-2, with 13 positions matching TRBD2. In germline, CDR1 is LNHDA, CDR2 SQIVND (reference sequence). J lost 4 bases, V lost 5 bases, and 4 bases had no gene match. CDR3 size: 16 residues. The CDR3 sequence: CASSGRLAGGTGELFF. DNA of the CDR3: TGTGCCAGTAGTGGTCGACTAGCGGGAGGCACCGGGGAGCTGTTTTTT.

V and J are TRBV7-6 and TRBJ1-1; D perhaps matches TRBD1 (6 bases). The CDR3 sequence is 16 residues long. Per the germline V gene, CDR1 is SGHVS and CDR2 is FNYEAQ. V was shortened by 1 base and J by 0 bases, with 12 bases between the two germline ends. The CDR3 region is CASSLGLTGMNTEAFF. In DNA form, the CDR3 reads TGTGCCAGCAGCTTAGGACTGACAGGAATGAACACTGAAGCTTTCTTT.